These 21 T cell receptor beta chains share one sample of origin, sequenced in a study of cytomegalovirus exposure and HLA in healthy donors. The method was immunoSEQ multiplex PCR; TCRdb's version includes in-frame clones alone and lacks a portion of them. The sample records more than 65,000 clones, 85% to 95% being singletons. The sequenced sample consisted of PBMCs. Source of these receptors: a man aged 18 to 35 in good health and CMV-seronegative.

The table lists this clone with a count of one. J is TRBJ1-1 and V is TRBV19; no reliable D call. Germline V gives CDR1 LNHDA, CDR2 SQIVND (reference sequence). The CDR3 consists of 16 residues. V dropped 2 bases and J dropped 3 bases, with 16 bases sitting between them. The CDR3 region has the DNA TGTGCCAGTAGTATATGGCGGGGAGAGGCGGACACTGAAGCTTTCTTT. Residues: CASSIWRGEADTEAFF.

The chain carries TRBV9 and TRBJ2-7; weak D call: TRBD1 (6 bases). Germline loops: CDR1 SGDLS, CDR2 YYNGEE. The V end was cut by 0 bases, the J end by 2 bases, with 6 bases between. The CDR3 contains 13 residues. CDR3 loop: CASSVGGPYEQYF. The DNA of the CDR3 is TGTGCCAGCAGCGTAGGGGGGCCCTACGAGCAGTACTTC. Full variable domain (outside the CDR3, taken from reference TRBV9 and TRBJ2-7): DSGVTQTPKHLITATGQRVTLRCSPRSGDLSVYWYQQSLDQGLQFLIQYYNGEERAKGNILERFSAQQFPDLHSELNLSSLELGDSALYFCASSVGGPYEQYFGPGTRLTVT.

This sequence joins TRBV5-6 and TRBJ2-7; D is possibly TRBD1 (5 bases). V gave up 1 base and J gave up 10 bases, with 12 bases separating them. The germline gives CDR1 SGHDT, CDR2 YYEEEE. The CDR3 is 12 amino acids. The CDR3 is CASSLTGEGQYF. CDR3 coding DNA: TGTGCCAGCAGCTTGACAGGAGAAGGCCAGTACTTC.

The rearrangement links TRBV6-1 to TRBJ1-1; D not resolved. This CDR3 has 11 amino acids. Per germline, CDR1 MNHNS and CDR2 SASEGT. V lost 10 bases and J lost 1, with 7 bases in between. CDR3 region: CATPGNTEAFF. The CDR3, as DNA: TGTGCCACCCCGGGGAACACTGAAGCTTTCTTT.

This chain connects TRBV2 to TRBJ1-6, with D possibly being TRBD1 (5 bases). Deletions cut 5 bases from V and 2 bases from J, with 10 bases between. The V gene's germline CDR1 is SNHLY and CDR2 FYNNEI. The CDR3 runs 15 residues. The CDR3 DNA reads TGTGCCAGCAGTCTACAGGTTCCCTATAATTCACCCCTCCACTTT. Residues: CASSLQVPYNSPLHF.

The rearrangement links TRBV5-8 to TRBJ1-5; D uncertain. The CDR3 is made up of 14 amino acids. Trimming removed 2 bases at V and 5 bases at J, with 11 bases between. Germline V gene lookup returns CDR1 SGHTS and CDR2 YDEGEE. The CDR3 sequence: CASSFGGYDQPQHF. In nucleotides, the CDR3 is TGTGCCAGCAGCTTTGGCGGCTACGATCAGCCCCAGCATTTT.

The chain uses TRBV5-1 and TRBJ2-7; no clear D gene. The V gene lost 4 bases and the J gene lost 2 bases, with 7 bases spanning the gap. Germline V CDR1 and CDR2: SGHRS, YFSETQ. The CDR3 is made up of 12 amino acids. The CDR3 here is CASSPGTYEQYF. The CDR3 coding sequence is TGCGCCAGCAGCCCGGGTACCTACGAGCAGTACTTC.

The chain has TRBV4-3 and TRBJ2-1; 9 nucleotides align to TRBD2. V lost 3 bases, J lost 9 bases, and 15 bases stayed unmatched. This CDR3 has 17 residues. CDR1 and CDR2 (germline): LGHNA, YSLEER. This CDR3 reads CASSHQLAGQGGSEQFF. In nucleotides, the CDR3 is TGCGCCAGCAGCCACCAACTAGCGGGTCAGGGCGGGAGTGAGCAGTTCTTC.

This sequence joins TRBV30 and TRBJ2-3; 7 nucleotides align to TRBD1. J lost 5 bases, V lost 4 bases, and 12 bases had no gene match. Germline lookup yields CDR1 GTSNPN and CDR2 SVGIG (reference sequence). There are 15 residues in the CDR3. The CDR3 protein is CAWKPLGTAKDTQYF. The CDR3 nucleotides read TGTGCCTGGAAGCCCCTCGGGACAGCTAAAGATACGCAGTATTTT. Full variable domain (rest looked up from reference TRBV30 and TRBJ2-3): SQTIHQWPATLVQPVGSPLSLECTVEGTSNPNLYWYRQAAGRGLQLLFYSVGIGQISSEVPQNLSASRPQDRQFILSSKKLLLSDSGFYLCAWKPLGTAKDTQYFGPGTRLTVL.

V and J are TRBV7-2 and TRBJ2-7, with TRBD1 identical over 7 bases. Per germline, CDR1 SGHTA and CDR2 FQGNSA. This CDR3 has 13 amino acids. The trim removed 8 bases at V and 0 bases at J, leaving 4 bases unmatched. The CDR3 sequence is CASLGDSSYEQYF. CDR3 nucleotides: TGTGCCAGCTTGGGGGACAGCTCCTACGAGCAGTACTTC.

The V gene is TRBV6-5, the J gene TRBJ2-1; TRBD1 is a possible D gene (6 bases). Trimming stripped 3 bases from V and 1 base from J, with 13 bases between. Germline V gene sequence: CDR1 MNHEY, CDR2 SVGAGI. The CDR3 contains 16 residues. CDR3 loop: CASSYGLGQSYNEQFF. In DNA, the CDR3 is TGTGCCAGCAGTTATGGACTCGGACAGTCCTACAATGAGCAGTTCTTC.

The chain couples TRBV6-5 to TRBJ1-1; 7 nucleotides line up with TRBD1. V shed 0 bases, J shed 11 bases, and the junction held 9 bases outside the gene matches. The length of the CDR3 is 14 residues. Germline V gene sequence: CDR1 MNHEY, CDR2 SVGAGI. This CDR3 is CASSYSRQGLVAFF. The DNA of the CDR3 is TGTGCCAGCAGTTACTCGCGACAGGGACTAGTGGCTTTCTTT.

This chain uses TRBV11-2 with TRBJ2-4; D gene ambiguous. CDR3 length: 15 residues. Germline V gene data show CDR1 as SGHAT and CDR2 as FQNNGV. Trimming removed 1 base from V and 4 bases from J, with 11 bases in between. CDR3 nucleotides: TGTGCCAGCAGCTTAGGGGCGCCTTTAAAAAACATTCAGTACTTC. This codes for CASSLGAPLKNIQYF.

The chain employs TRBV7-8 and TRBJ2-7; TRBD1 might be the D (5 bases). V was cut by 6 bases and J by 3 bases, with 18 bases left in between. The germline V gene encodes CDR1 SGHVS and CDR2 FQNEAQ. The CDR3 length is 15 residues. CDR3 sequence (DNA): TGTGCCAGCAGTCTTCAAGCTGGGGCCAACTACGAGCAGTACTTC. This codes for CASSLQAGANYEQYF.

The gene calls are TRBV28 and TRBJ1-5; TRBD1 is a possible D gene (5 bases). The CDR3 totals 10 residues. Trimming stripped 3 bases from V and 12 bases from J, with 6 bases between. Germline assignment: CDR1 MDHEN and CDR2 SYDVKM. CDR3 DNA sequence: TGTGCCAGCAGTTTTAGGGGCCAGCATTTT. Translating it yields CASSFRGQHF.

V usage is TRBV7-9 and J usage is TRBJ1-1; D possibly corresponds to TRBD1 (5 bases). V was shortened by 2 bases and J by 5 bases, with 12 bases between the two germline ends. The CDR3 is 14 residues long. Looked up from germline, CDR1 is SEHNR and CDR2 is FQNEAQ (reference sequence). CDR3 protein: CASSLQNRRTEAFF. CDR3 nucleotides: TGTGCCAGCAGCTTACAAAACAGGCGTACTGAAGCTTTCTTT.

This clone was found once. The chain combines TRBV27 with TRBJ1-2, with TRBD1 matching 9 bases. CDR3 length: 14 residues. Germline V lookup: CDR1 MNHEY, CDR2 SMNVEV (reference sequence). Unmatched junction bases numbered 7, after V lost 9 bases and J lost 2 bases. The CDR3 DNA sequence: TGTGCCAGTACCTCCGGGACAGGGAACTATGGCTACACCTTC. It yields the protein CASTSGTGNYGYTF.

This clone was recorded once. In DNA, the CDR3 is TGTGCCAGCAGCCGTAGGGGGCAGAAGTCACCCTACGAGCAGTACTTC. Amino acids: CASSRRGQKSPYEQYF. J is TRBJ2-7 and V is TRBV11-3, with TRBD1 matching over 7 bases. The length of the CDR3 is 16 residues. In germline, CDR1 is SGHNT, CDR2 YENEEA. V lost 5 bases, J lost 2 bases, and 12 bases stayed unmatched.

This sequence joins TRBV27 and TRBJ1-2; tentatively, D is TRBD1 (5 bases). This CDR3 comprises 15 residues. The germline gives CDR1 MNHEY, CDR2 SMNVEV (reference sequence). The germline V and J ends were trimmed by 6 bases and 0 bases, with 14 bases remaining between them. The CDR3 region is CASSSPGGANYGYTF. CDR3 sequence (DNA): TGTGCCAGCAGCTCACCCGGGGGGGCTAACTATGGCTACACCTTC.

This rearrangement joins TRBV5-6 to TRBJ1-5; D remains unclear. V was cut by 1 base and J by 13 bases, with 24 bases left in between. The CDR3 length is 16 residues. Germline lookup yields CDR1 SGHDT and CDR2 YYEEEE. In DNA, the CDR3 is TGTGCCAGCAGCTTGTATCGGACGACGGGAGCCCCTCCTCAGCATTTT. It translates to CASSLYRTTGAPPQHF.

This chain connects TRBV7-9 to TRBJ2-3, with TRBD2 matching 8 bases. Per the germline V gene, CDR1 is SEHNR and CDR2 is FQNEAQ (reference sequence). Unmatched junction bases numbered 13, after V lost 5 bases and J lost 6 bases. The CDR3 runs to 16 residues. CDR3 sequence (DNA): TGTGCCAGCAGCCCTCACCCAGCGGGAGAGGATGATACGCAGTATTTT. This sequence encodes CASSPHPAGEDDTQYF.